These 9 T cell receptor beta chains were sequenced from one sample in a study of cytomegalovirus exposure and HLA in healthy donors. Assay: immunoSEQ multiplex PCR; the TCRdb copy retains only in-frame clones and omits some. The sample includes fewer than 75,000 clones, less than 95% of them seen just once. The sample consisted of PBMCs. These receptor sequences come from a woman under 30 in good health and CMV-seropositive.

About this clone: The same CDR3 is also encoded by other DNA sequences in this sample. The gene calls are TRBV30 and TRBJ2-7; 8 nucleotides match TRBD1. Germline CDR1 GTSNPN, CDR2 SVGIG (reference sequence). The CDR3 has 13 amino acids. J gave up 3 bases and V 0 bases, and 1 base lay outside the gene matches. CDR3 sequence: CAWSVGQGYEQYF. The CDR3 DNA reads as TGTGCCTGGAGTGTAGGACAGGGCTACGAGCAGTACTTC. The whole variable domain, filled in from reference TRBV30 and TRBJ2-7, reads SQTIHQWPATLVQPVGSPLSLECTVEGTSNPNLYWYRQAAGRGLQLLFYSVGIGQISSEVPQNLSASRPQDRQFILSSKKLLLSDSGFYLCAWSVGQGYEQYFGPGTRLTVT.

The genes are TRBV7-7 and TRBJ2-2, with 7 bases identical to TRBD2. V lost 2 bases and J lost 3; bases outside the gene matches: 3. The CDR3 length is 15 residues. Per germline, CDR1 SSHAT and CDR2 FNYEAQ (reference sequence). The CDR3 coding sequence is TGTGCCAGCAGCTTACGTCTAGCGGACACCGGGGAGCTGTTTTTT. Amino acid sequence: CASSLRLADTGELFF.

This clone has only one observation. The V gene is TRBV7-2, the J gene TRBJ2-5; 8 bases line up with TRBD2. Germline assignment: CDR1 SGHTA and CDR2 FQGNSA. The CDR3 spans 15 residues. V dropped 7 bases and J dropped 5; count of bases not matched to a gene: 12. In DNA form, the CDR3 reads TGTGCCAGCACCCTTAATGCGGGGGGCGGGGAGACCCAGTACTTC. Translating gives CASTLNAGGGETQYF.

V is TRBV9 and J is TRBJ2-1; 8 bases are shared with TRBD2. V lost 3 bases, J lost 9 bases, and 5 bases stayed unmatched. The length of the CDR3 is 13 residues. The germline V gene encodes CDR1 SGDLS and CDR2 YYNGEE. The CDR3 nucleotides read TGTGCCAGCAGCGCCTCCCGGGGGGGTGAGCAGTTCTTC. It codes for CASSASRGGEQFF. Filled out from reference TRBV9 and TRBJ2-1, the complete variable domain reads DSGVTQTPKHLITATGQRVTLRCSPRSGDLSVYWYQQSLDQGLQFLIQYYNGEERAKGNILERFSAQQFPDLHSELNLSSLELGDSALYFCASSASRGGEQFFGPGTRLTVL.

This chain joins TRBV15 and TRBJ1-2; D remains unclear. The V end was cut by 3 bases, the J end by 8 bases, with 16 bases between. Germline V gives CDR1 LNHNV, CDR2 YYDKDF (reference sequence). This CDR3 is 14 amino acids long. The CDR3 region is CATSSKRGSGGYTF. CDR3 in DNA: TGTGCCACCAGCAGTAAGCGAGGATCCGGGGGCTACACCTTC.

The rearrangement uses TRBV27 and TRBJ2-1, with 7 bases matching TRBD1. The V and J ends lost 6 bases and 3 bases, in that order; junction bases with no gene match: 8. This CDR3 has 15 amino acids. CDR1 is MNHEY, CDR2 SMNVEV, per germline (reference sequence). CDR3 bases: TGTGCCAGCAGGAACAGGGACAGCCTCTACAATGAGCAGTTCTTC. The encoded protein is CASRNRDSLYNEQFF.

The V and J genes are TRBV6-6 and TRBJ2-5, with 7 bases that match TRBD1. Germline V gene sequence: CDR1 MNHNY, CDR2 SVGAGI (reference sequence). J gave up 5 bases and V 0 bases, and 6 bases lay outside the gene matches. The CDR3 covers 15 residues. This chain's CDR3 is CASSYSRGLWETQYF. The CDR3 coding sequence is TGTGCCAGCAGTTACTCGAGGGGGCTGTGGGAGACCCAGTACTTC.

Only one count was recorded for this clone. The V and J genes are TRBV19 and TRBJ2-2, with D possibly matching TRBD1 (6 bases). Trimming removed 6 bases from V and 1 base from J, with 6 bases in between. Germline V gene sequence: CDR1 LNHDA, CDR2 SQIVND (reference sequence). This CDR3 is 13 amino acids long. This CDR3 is CASRGQNTGELFF. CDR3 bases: TGTGCCAGTAGGGGACAGAACACCGGGGAGCTGTTTTTT.

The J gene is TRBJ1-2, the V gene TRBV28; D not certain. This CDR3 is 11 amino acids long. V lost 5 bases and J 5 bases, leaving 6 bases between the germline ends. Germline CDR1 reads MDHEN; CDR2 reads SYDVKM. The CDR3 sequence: CASSNTYGYTF. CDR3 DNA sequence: TGTGCCAGCAGTAACACGTATGGCTACACCTTC.